Sequencing of this T cell receptor (beta chain) was carried out in a study of blood T cell repertoires in COVID-19. Overall study: Both acute and convalescent COVID-19 samples were obtained from the United States, Italy and Spain. T cells, B-cell-depleted T cells, or PBMCs provided the cDNA or gDNA that served as material.

For this clone: Other DNA sequences within the sample encode an identical CDR3.

Under the authors' procedure: Estimates of nucleated cell counts were drawn from the amplification of reference gene primers. TCRdb's table, derived via immunoSEQ multiplex PCR, lists solely in-frame clones and lacks some. That table supplies the V and J calls and clone size; D and trimming were determined from the DNA. The sample shows 250,000 to 350,000 clones, about 91% of them seen only once. Trimming took off 3 bases at V and 1 base at J, with 9 bases between the two ends. Germline V lookup: CDR1 MDHEN, CDR2 SYDVKM. The CDR3 runs to 14 residues. The genes are TRBV28 and TRBJ1-1; D might be TRBD1 (5 bases). Sequencing used peripheral blood. The receptor comes from a woman aged 55-69 years with acute or convalescent COVID-19. The CDR3 DNA sequence: TGTGCCAGCAGTTTTCAGGGAGGGAACACTGAAGCTTTCTTT. Protein sequence: CASSFQGGNTEAFF.